This T cell receptor (beta chain) derives from a study of blood T cell repertoires in COVID-19. Authors' analysis steps: Scientists estimated how many nucleated cells there were by amplifying reference gene primers. The method was immunoSEQ multiplex PCR; TCRdb's version includes in-frame clones alone and lacks a portion of them. The V and J calls and clone size were taken over from that table, and D and trimming were inferred from the DNA. The sample holds over 350,000 clones, roughly 88% seen once. This CDR3 comprises 16 residues. Germline V gene data show CDR1 as SGHTA and CDR2 as FQGTGA. V was clipped by 1 base and J by 5 bases, with 17 bases between them. The cohort comprised adults aged about 18 to 89 years residing in 20 to 30 US areas.

Sequences were obtained from PBMCs or T cells enriched from blood (not recorded which). The rearrangement joins TRBV7-3 to TRBJ1-1; a possible D gene is TRBD1 (5 bases). This receptor was identified in a woman aged 30 to 39 with acute COVID-19. The CDR3 loop reads CASSLIGQGAGTEAFF. The CDR3 nucleotides are TGTGCCAGCAGCTTAATTGGCCAGGGAGCGGGGACTGAAGCTTTCTTT.